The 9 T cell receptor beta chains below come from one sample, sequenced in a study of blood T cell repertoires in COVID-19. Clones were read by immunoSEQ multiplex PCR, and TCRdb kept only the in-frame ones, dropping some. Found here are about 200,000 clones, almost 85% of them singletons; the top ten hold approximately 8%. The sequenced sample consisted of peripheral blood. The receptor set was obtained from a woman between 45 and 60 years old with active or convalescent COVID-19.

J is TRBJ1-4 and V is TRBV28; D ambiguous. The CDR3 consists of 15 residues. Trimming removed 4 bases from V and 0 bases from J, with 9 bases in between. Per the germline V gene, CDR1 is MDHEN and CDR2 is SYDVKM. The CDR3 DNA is TGTGCCAGCAGTTCCCACGGTGCAACTAATGAAAAACTGTTTTTT. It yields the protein CASSSHGATNEKLFF. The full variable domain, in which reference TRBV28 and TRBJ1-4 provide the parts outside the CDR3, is DVKVTQSSRYLVKRTGEKVFLECVQDMDHENMFWYRQDPGLGLRLIYFSYDVKMKEKGDIPEGYSVSREKKERFSLILESASTNQTSMYLCASSSHGATNEKLFFGSGTQLSVL.

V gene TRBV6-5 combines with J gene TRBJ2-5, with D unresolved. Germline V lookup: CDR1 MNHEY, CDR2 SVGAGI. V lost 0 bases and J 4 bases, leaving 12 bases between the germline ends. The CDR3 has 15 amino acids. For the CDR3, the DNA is TGTGCCAGCAGTTACTCGTGGGCAGGCCCAGAGACCCAGTACTTC. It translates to CASSYSWAGPETQYF.

CDR3 region: CASSPPEQINYGYTF. The DNA of the CDR3 is TGTGCCAGCTCACCACCGGAACAGATTAACTATGGCTACACCTTC. The chain uses TRBV18 and TRBJ1-2; no clear D. This CDR3 region has 15 residues. V was shortened by 0 bases and J by 1 base, with 9 bases between the two germline ends. Germline V gene data show CDR1 as KGHSH and CDR2 as LQKENI.

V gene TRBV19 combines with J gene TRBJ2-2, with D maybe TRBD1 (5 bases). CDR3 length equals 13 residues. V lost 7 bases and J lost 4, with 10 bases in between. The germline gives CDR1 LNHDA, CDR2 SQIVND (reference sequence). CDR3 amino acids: CASKGMGTGELFF. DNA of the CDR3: TGTGCCAGTAAGGGGATGGGCACCGGGGAGCTGTTTTTT. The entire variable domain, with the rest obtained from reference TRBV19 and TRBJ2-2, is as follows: DGGITQSPKYLFRKEGQNVTLSCEQNLNHDAMYWYRQDPGQGLRLIYYSQIVNDFQKGDIAEGYSVSREKKESFPLTVTSAQKNPTAFYLCASKGMGTGELFFGEGSRLTVL.

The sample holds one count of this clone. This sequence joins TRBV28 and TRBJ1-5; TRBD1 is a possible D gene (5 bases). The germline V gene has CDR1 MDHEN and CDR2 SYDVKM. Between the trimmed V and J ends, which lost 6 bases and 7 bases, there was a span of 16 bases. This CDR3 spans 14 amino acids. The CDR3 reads CASRLAGSGQPQHF. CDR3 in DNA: TGTGCCAGCAGATTAGCGGGGTCAGGGCAGCCCCAGCATTTT.

This CDR3 reads CASQPGGAGNQPQHF. The CDR3, as DNA: TGTGCCAGTCAGCCTGGGGGCGCGGGCAATCAGCCCCAGCATTTT. The chain employs TRBV28 and TRBJ1-5; D possibly corresponds to TRBD1 (6 bases). Trimming removed 9 bases at V and 2 bases at J, with 17 bases between. This CDR3 comprises 15 residues. The germline V gene encodes CDR1 MDHEN and CDR2 SYDVKM.

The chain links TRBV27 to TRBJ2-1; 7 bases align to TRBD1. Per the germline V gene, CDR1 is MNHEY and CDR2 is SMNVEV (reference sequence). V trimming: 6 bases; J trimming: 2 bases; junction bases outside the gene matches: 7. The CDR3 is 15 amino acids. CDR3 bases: TGTGCCAGCAGACGTCAGGGGGACGCCTACAATGAGCAGTTCTTC. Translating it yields CASRRQGDAYNEQFF.

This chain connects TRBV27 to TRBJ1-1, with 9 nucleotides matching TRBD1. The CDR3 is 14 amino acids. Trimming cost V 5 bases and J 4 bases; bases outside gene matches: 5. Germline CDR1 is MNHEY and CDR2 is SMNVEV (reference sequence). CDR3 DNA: TGTGCCAGCAGTCACCGGGACAGGGCCACTGAAGCTTTCTTT. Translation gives CASSHRDRATEAFF.

The CDR3: CASSEAESYEQYV. In nucleotides, the CDR3 is TGTGCCAGCAGTGAAGCGGAGTCCTACGAGCAGTACGTC. V usage is TRBV2 and J usage is TRBJ2-7, with D hard to call. The germline gives CDR1 SNHLY, CDR2 FYNNEI. Trimming shortened V by 0 bases and J by 1 base, and 4 bases separated the two germline ends. The CDR3 spans 13 residues.